The 21 T cell receptor beta chains reported below all come from one sample, sequenced in a study of T cell changes during pregnancy in multiple sclerosis. Produced via immunoSEQ multiplex PCR; TCRdb's table is partial and in-frame only. The sample holds 45,000 to 55,000 clones, around nine tenths seen once. The sequences come from CD4+ T cells from peripheral blood mononuclear cells, collected after pregnancy. The receptors were sampled from a female donor in good health, enrolled as a control in a pregnancy study.

The V call is TRBV27, the J call TRBJ1-6, with unresolved D. The V end lost 8 bases, the J end lost 7 bases, and 9 bases lay between the germline ends. CDR1 is MNHEY, CDR2 SMNVEV, per germline (reference sequence). This CDR3 is 12 amino acids long. CDR3 sequence: CASRLGNSPLHF. Here the CDR3 DNA reads TGTGCCAGCCGCTTGGGCAATTCACCCCTCCACTTT.

The chain uses TRBV4-2 and TRBJ1-1; TRBD1 might be the D (5 bases). CDR3 size: 15 residues. Between the trimmed V and J ends, which lost 0 bases and 3 bases, there was a span of 11 bases. In germline, CDR1 is LGHNA, CDR2 YNFKEQ. The CDR3 region is CASSQDLWGDTEAFF. Here the CDR3 DNA reads TGTGCCAGCAGCCAAGATCTCTGGGGGGACACTGAAGCTTTCTTT.

This sequence joins TRBV29-1 and TRBJ2-3; 11 nucleotides match TRBD2. The CDR3 covers 18 residues. V shed 4 bases and J 1 base; nucleotides not matched to a gene: 13. CDR1 SQVTM and CDR2 ANQGSEA come from the germline V gene. The CDR3 DNA reads as TGCAGCGTTGTTGATCCTAGCGGGAGGTGGGGTGGCACAGATACGCAGTATTTT. Protein product: CSVVDPSGRWGGTDTQYF.

This clone was recorded a few times. This rearrangement joins TRBV2 to TRBJ1-5, with 10 positions matching TRBD1. The CDR3 is 15 residues long. The J segment lost 9 bases and the V segment lost 6 bases, leaving 11 bases of the junction unmatched. CDR1 SNHLY and CDR2 FYNNEI come from the germline V gene. The CDR3 loop reads CASSLGQGTYRPQHF. DNA for the CDR3: TGTGCCAGCAGCTTGGGACAGGGGACGTATAGGCCCCAGCATTTT.

V is TRBV2 and J is TRBJ2-3; D remains ambiguous. V was trimmed by 5 bases and J by 4 bases, leaving 10 bases between them. Germline lookup yields CDR1 SNHLY and CDR2 FYNNEI. There are 13 residues in the CDR3. The CDR3 DNA is TGTGCCAGCAGTCCCCCCCCCGCAGATACGCAGTATTTT. Its translation is CASSPPPADTQYF.

This chain connects TRBV6-5 to TRBJ2-5, with D perhaps matching TRBD2 (6 bases). Trimming removed 9 bases at V and 0 bases at J, with 14 bases between. This CDR3 is 14 amino acids long. Germline V lookup: CDR1 MNHEY, CDR2 SVGAGI. Here the CDR3 reads CASSSDVHQETQYF. The DNA for the CDR3 is TGTGCCAGTTCTAGCGACGTCCACCAAGAGACCCAGTACTTC.

The V gene is TRBV7-2, the J gene TRBJ1-1; D unclear. This CDR3 contains 13 residues. V was trimmed by 5 bases and J by 2 bases, leaving 9 bases between them. CDR1 and CDR2 (germline): SGHTA, FQGNSA. The CDR3 DNA reads as TGTGCCAGCAGCCAAACGGGAAACACTGAAGCTTTCTTT. Its translation: CASSQTGNTEAFF.

The V gene is TRBV5-4, the J gene TRBJ2-2; 7 bases are a match to TRBD1. V lost 8 bases and J lost 6; bases outside the gene matches: 10. Germline V gene lookup returns CDR1 SGHNT and CDR2 YYREEE (reference sequence). This CDR3 has 14 amino acids. CDR3 coding DNA: TGTGCCAGTCTGGCGAACCAGGGGGCCGGGGAGCTGTTTTTT. As protein: CASLANQGAGELFF.

The rearrangement links TRBV10-3 to TRBJ2-4, with D perhaps TRBD2 (6 bases). Per germline, CDR1 ENHRY and CDR2 SYGVKD. The CDR3 covers 17 residues. Deletions cut 2 bases from V and 1 base from J, with 15 bases between. The CDR3 DNA is TGTGCCATCAGTGAGCCCGGCACGGGGAGGGCCAAAAACATTCAGTACTTC. Translating gives CAISEPGTGRAKNIQYF.

In this sample, this clone turned up once. V is TRBV30 and J is TRBJ1-6, with TRBD1 as a possible D gene (6 bases). Per the germline V gene, CDR1 is GTSNPN and CDR2 is SVGIG (reference sequence). The CDR3 is 12 amino acids. Trimming stripped 5 bases from V and 14 bases from J, with 16 bases between. This CDR3 reads CAWARRGSSLHF. CDR3 DNA sequence: TGTGCCTGGGCGCGCAGGGGATCATCCCTCCACTTT. Using reference TRBV30 and TRBJ1-6 for the parts outside the CDR3, the full variable domain is SQTIHQWPATLVQPVGSPLSLECTVEGTSNPNLYWYRQAAGRGLQLLFYSVGIGQISSEVPQNLSASRPQDRQFILSSKKLLLSDSGFYLCAWARRGSSLHFGNGTRLTVT.

This clone was counted a single time. This rearrangement joins TRBV6-6 to TRBJ1-1; no reliable D call. The germline V and J ends were trimmed by 4 bases and 8 bases, with 8 bases remaining between them. The germline CDR1 and CDR2 sequences are MNHNY and SVGAGI (reference sequence). The CDR3 totals 11 residues. The CDR3 spells CASSLDLEAFF. CDR3 DNA: TGTGCCAGCAGTTTGGACTTAGAAGCTTTCTTT.

The genes are TRBV19 and TRBJ2-1; 8 bases are a match to TRBD2. The germline CDR1 and CDR2 sequences are LNHDA and SQIVND (reference sequence). The trim removed 3 bases at V and 4 bases at J, leaving 2 bases unmatched. The CDR3 is 14 amino acids. CDR3 protein: CASSIIAGYNEQFF. Here the CDR3 DNA reads TGTGCCAGTAGTATCATAGCGGGGTACAATGAGCAGTTCTTC.

The chain is built from TRBV7-2 and TRBJ1-2, with D uncertain. The CDR3 has 13 amino acids. Germline V CDR1 and CDR2: SGHTA, FQGNSA. V was cut by 1 base and J by 5 bases, with 8 bases left in between. In nucleotides, the CDR3 is TGTGCCAGCAGCTTAGAGCTCCGATATGGCTACACCTTC. Its translation is CASSLELRYGYTF.

This clone has only one observation. The chain has TRBV2 and TRBJ2-1, with TRBD2 identical over 11 bases. V shed 6 bases, J shed 6 bases, and the junction held 7 bases outside the gene matches. CDR3 size: 15 residues. Germline V gene sequence: CDR1 SNHLY, CDR2 FYNNEI. The CDR3 here is CASRALAGGRNEQFF. CDR3 coding DNA: TGTGCCAGCAGGGCCTTAGCGGGGGGGCGCAATGAGCAGTTCTTC. Complete variable domain (other parts from reference TRBV2 and TRBJ2-1): EPEVTQTPSHQVTQMGQEVILRCVPISNHLYFYWYRQILGQKVEFLVSFYNNEISEKSEIFDDQFSVERPDGSNFTLKIRSTKLEDSAMYFCASRALAGGRNEQFFGPGTRLTVL.

This chain connects TRBV28 to TRBJ2-7; 9 bases line up with TRBD2. This CDR3 is built from 13 residues. Germline V gene lookup returns CDR1 MDHEN and CDR2 SYDVKM. V lost 7 bases, J lost 5 bases, and 6 bases stayed unmatched. The CDR3 reads CASKGGGAHEQYF. Here the CDR3 DNA reads TGTGCCAGCAAGGGCGGGGGGGCGCACGAGCAGTACTTC.

This chain joins TRBV27 and TRBJ2-5, with 13 nucleotides matching TRBD2. CDR1 and CDR2 from the germline V gene are MNHEY and SMNVEV (reference sequence). This CDR3 region has 17 residues. Trimming cost V 6 bases and J 4 bases; bases outside gene matches: 11. The CDR3 nucleotides read TGTGCCAGCAGAGGGACTAGCGGGGCCCAGAGGGGAGAGACCCAGTACTTC. This encodes CASRGTSGAQRGETQYF.

The V gene is TRBV30, the J gene TRBJ2-3, with 7 bases lining up with TRBD2. The V gene end was trimmed by 8 bases and the J gene end by 0 bases; junction bases not matched to a gene: 5. The CDR3 consists of 13 residues. Germline CDR1 and CDR2: GTSNPN and SVGIG (reference sequence). CDR3 region: CALGGGSTDTQYF. DNA of the CDR3: TGTGCCCTGGGGGGGGGAAGCACAGATACGCAGTATTTT. Combining the CDR3 with reference TRBV30 and TRBJ2-3 gives the whole variable domain SQTIHQWPATLVQPVGSPLSLECTVEGTSNPNLYWYRQAAGRGLQLLFYSVGIGQISSEVPQNLSASRPQDRQFILSSKKLLLSDSGFYLCALGGGSTDTQYFGPGTRLTVL.

V usage is TRBV19 and J usage is TRBJ2-1, with TRBD1 matching 11 bases. The CDR3 is 15 amino acids. The germline gives CDR1 LNHDA, CDR2 SQIVND (reference sequence). V was pared by 5 bases and J by 4 bases, with 4 bases of the junction left unmatched. CDR3 amino acids: CASSPGQGAYNEQFF. In DNA form, the CDR3 reads TGTGCCAGTAGTCCCGGACAGGGGGCTTACAATGAGCAGTTCTTC. The full variable domain, with the rest looked up from reference TRBV19 and TRBJ2-1, is DGGITQSPKYLFRKEGQNVTLSCEQNLNHDAMYWYRQDPGQGLRLIYYSQIVNDFQKGDIAEGYSVSREKKESFPLTVTSAQKNPTAFYLCASSPGQGAYNEQFFGPGTRLTVL.

This chain joins TRBV5-1 and TRBJ2-1; 10 bases agree with TRBD2. The CDR3 length is 15 residues. J lost 4 bases, V lost 4 bases, and 5 bases had no gene match. CDR1 and CDR2 (germline): SGHRS, YFSETQ. The CDR3 protein is CASSPGTSEYNEQFF. CDR3 coding DNA: TGCGCCAGCAGCCCCGGGACTAGCGAGTACAATGAGCAGTTCTTC.

The rearrangement uses TRBV28 and TRBJ1-2; 7 positions agree with TRBD1. Germline loops: CDR1 MDHEN, CDR2 SYDVKM. CDR3 size: 12 residues. Trimming cost V 8 bases and J 8 bases; bases outside gene matches: 8. The CDR3 spells CASQTGKKGYTF. The DNA for the CDR3 is TGTGCCAGCCAGACAGGGAAGAAAGGCTACACCTTC.

The rearrangement joins TRBV7-8 to TRBJ2-1; D is uncertain. V shed 6 bases and J shed 9 bases, with 18 bases lying between them. The CDR3 is made up of 14 amino acids. Germline assignment: CDR1 SGHVS and CDR2 FQNEAQ. CDR3 nucleotide sequence: TGTGCCAGCAGTCTAGTCCCAAGTGGTGGTGAGCAGTTCTTC. Translated: CASSLVPSGGEQFF.